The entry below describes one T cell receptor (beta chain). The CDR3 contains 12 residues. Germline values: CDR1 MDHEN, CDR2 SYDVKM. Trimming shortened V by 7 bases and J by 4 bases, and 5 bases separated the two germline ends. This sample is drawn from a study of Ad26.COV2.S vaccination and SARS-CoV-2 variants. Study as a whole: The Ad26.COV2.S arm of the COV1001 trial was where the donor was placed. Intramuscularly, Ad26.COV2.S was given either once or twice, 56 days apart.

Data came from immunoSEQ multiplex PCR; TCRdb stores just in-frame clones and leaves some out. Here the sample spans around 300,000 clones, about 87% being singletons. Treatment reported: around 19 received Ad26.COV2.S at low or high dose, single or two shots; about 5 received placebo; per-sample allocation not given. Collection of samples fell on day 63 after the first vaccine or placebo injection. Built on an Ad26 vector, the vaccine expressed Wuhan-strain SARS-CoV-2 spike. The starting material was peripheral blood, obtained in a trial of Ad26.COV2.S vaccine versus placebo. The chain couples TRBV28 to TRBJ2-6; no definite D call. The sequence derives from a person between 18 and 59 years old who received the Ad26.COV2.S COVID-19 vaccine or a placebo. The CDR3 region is CASTPGANVLTF. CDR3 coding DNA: TGTGCCAGCACCCCCGGGGCCAACGTCCTGACTTTC.